This T cell receptor (beta chain) came from a study of blood T cells in healthy people across ages. V was clipped by 5 bases and J by 4 bases, with 13 bases between them. The CDR3 runs 14 residues. Germline CDR1 KGHDR, CDR2 SFDVKD. The second PCR ran 7 to 11 cycles with a sample-barcoded 5' primer and J-beta primers. A single record per CDR3 protein comes from TCRdb applying MiXCR to the 5' RACE reads. The sample holds approximately 780,000 distinct CDR3 sequences; under 30% are singletons and the top ten take 3%. These data were also reused for a study on T cells of mothers and their children.

The chain uses TRBV24-1 and TRBJ1-2; TRBD1 might be the D (5 bases). The TCR comes from a boy younger than 18 in good health. Input material: blood. CDR3 nucleotides: TGTGCCACCAGTGCGGCGCAGGGAGGCTATGGCTACACCTTC. Translation: CATSAAQGGYGYTF.